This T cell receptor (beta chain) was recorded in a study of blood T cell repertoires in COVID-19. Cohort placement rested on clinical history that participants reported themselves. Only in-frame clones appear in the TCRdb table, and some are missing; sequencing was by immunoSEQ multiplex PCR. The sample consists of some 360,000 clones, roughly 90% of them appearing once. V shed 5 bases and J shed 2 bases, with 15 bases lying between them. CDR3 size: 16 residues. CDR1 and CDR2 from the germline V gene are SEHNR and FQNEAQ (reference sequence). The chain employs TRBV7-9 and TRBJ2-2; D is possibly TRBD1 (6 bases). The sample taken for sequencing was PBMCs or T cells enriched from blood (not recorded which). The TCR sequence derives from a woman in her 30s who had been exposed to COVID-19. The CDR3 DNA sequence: TGTGCCAGCAGCCCCCCCGGGACACTTAACACCGGGGAGCTGTTTTTT. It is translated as CASSPPGTLNTGELFF.